The 10 T cell receptor beta chains reported below all come from one sample, sequenced in a study of shared clonotypes between healthy human individuals (dated by TCRdb to about 2020). The library was obtained by the immunoSEQ multiplex PCR assay. This is the immuneACCESS table as TCRdb keeps it, with only in-frame sequences that have V and J called. A part of the clones is gone; compared with another copy, unresolved V genes explain less than half, and the rest is unexplained. A total of some 2,100,000 clones appear in this sample, approximately 94% of them only once. The ten largest clones represent around 0.13% of the sample. The sequencing sample was made of naive CD4+ T cells sorted from blood. The sample's cell subset or site, from its label and the paper: CD45RA+ positively selected. These receptors originate from a man younger than 35 in good health.

A word on this clone: Distinct nucleotide sequences in the sample also encode this CDR3. This chain connects TRBV2 to TRBJ2-7, with D possibly called TRBD1 or TRBD2 (5 bases each). CDR3 length equals 14 residues. Deletions cut 4 bases from V and 2 bases from J, with 12 bases between. The germline V gene encodes CDR1 SNHLY and CDR2 FYNNEI. The CDR3 region is CASSVGQGPYEQYF. CDR3 nucleotide sequence: TGTGCCAGCAGTGTTGGGCAGGGACCCTACGAGCAGTACTTC.

Notes on this clone: Other DNA sequences within the sample encode an identical CDR3. The CDR3: CASSPGQSNQPQHF. Here the CDR3 DNA reads TGTGCCAGCTCACCCGGACAGAGCAATCAGCCCCAGCATTTT. V usage is TRBV18 and J usage is TRBJ1-5, with D perhaps matching TRBD1 (6 bases). V lost 3 bases and J 1 base, leaving 7 bases between the germline ends. The CDR3 is 14 residues long. Germline V lookup: CDR1 KGHSH, CDR2 LQKENI.

The DNA of the CDR3 is TGTGCCAGCAGTCCGAGAGGACAGGGCTCCTACAATGAGCAGTTCTTC. It specifies CASSPRGQGSYNEQFF. This rearrangement joins TRBV28 to TRBJ2-1, with 8 bases that match TRBD1. V dropped 5 bases and J dropped 0; count of bases not matched to a gene: 6. This CDR3 is 16 amino acids long. The germline CDR1 and CDR2 sequences are MDHEN and SYDVKM.

This rearrangement joins TRBV9 to TRBJ1-3; a possible D gene is TRBD1 (6 bases). V was clipped by 4 bases and J by 2 bases, with 13 bases between them. This CDR3 comprises 15 residues. The V gene's germline CDR1 is SGDLS and CDR2 YYNGEE. Here the CDR3 reads CASSLEGGAGNTIYF. DNA of the CDR3: TGTGCCAGCAGCCTAGAGGGGGGGGCTGGAAACACCATATATTTT.

The chain combines TRBV5-4 with TRBJ2-1; the D is unclear. The ends were cut back, 0 bases at V and 4 bases at J, with 5 bases in the middle. Germline V gives CDR1 SGHNT, CDR2 YYREEE (reference sequence). CDR3 size: 13 residues. The CDR3 bases are TGTGCCAGCAGCTTGGTGGAGTACAATGAGCAGTTCTTC. Amino acid sequence: CASSLVEYNEQFF.

This clone occurred once. The chain carries TRBV10-3 and TRBJ2-1; 8 bases line up with TRBD2. CDR1 is ENHRY, CDR2 SYGVKD, per germline. The CDR3 covers 17 residues. V lost 0 bases and J lost 1; bases outside the gene matches: 5. CDR3 bases: TGTGCCATCAGTGAGTCAGAGCGGGGGCCTTCCTACAATGAGCAGTTCTTC. Protein sequence: CAISESERGPSYNEQFF.

This sequence joins TRBV28 and TRBJ2-6, with TRBD2 matching 7 bases. V lost 7 bases, J lost 2 bases, and 5 bases stayed unmatched. Germline CDR1 and CDR2: MDHEN and SYDVKM. There are 15 residues in the CDR3. For the CDR3, the DNA is TGTGCCAGCAACCCGGCGGGGGCTGGGGCCAACGTCCTGACTTTC. Its translation is CASNPAGAGANVLTF.

For the CDR3, the DNA is TGCAGCGTTGTTCTGGGTGGAACTGAAGCTTTCTTT. Amino acid sequence: CSVVLGGTEAFF. The chain joins TRBV29-1 to TRBJ1-1; D uncertain. The CDR3 contains 12 residues. Trimming shortened V by 4 bases and J by 5 bases, and 11 bases separated the two germline ends. The V gene's germline CDR1 is SQVTM and CDR2 ANQGSEA.

The J gene is TRBJ1-2, the V gene TRBV27; 9 bases agree with TRBD1. Germline loops: CDR1 MNHEY, CDR2 SMNVEV (reference sequence). CDR3 size: 13 residues. V dropped 6 bases and J dropped 7; count of bases not matched to a gene: 6. The CDR3 bases are TGTGCCAGCAGACAGGGGGCGGGCGGTGGCTACACCTTC. Translation gives CASRQGAGGGYTF.

V is TRBV7-2 and J is TRBJ2-6, with a possible D match to TRBD1 (5 bases). The CDR3 loop spans 15 amino acids. V was cut by 4 bases and J by 0 bases, with 7 bases left in between. Germline V gene data show CDR1 as SGHTA and CDR2 as FQGNSA. CDR3 DNA sequence: TGTGCCAGCAGCTCACAGGTCTCTGGGGCCAACGTCCTGACTTTC. This codes for CASSSQVSGANVLTF.